These 26 T cell receptor beta chains were sequenced from one sample in a study of T cell responses to AZD1222 COVID-19 vaccine. Sequencing used immunoSEQ multiplex PCR; TCRdb keeps in-frame clones, though not all of them. The repertoire has some 84,000 clones, approximately 85% of them found once; the top ten carry roughly 12%. The sample here was peripheral blood, taken 28 days after the second AZD1222 dose. Source of these receptors: an adult who received the AZD1222 COVID-19 vaccine.

Points on this clone: The same CDR3 is also encoded by other DNA sequences in this sample. The J gene is TRBJ1-1, the V gene TRBV19; D perhaps matches TRBD1 (5 bases). The CDR3 has 13 amino acids. V was cut by 3 bases and J by 4 bases, with 9 bases left in between. The germline V gene has CDR1 LNHDA and CDR2 SQIVND (reference sequence). CDR3 DNA sequence: TGTGCCAGTAGTATTGGGGCCCGCACTGAAGCTTTCTTT. This codes for CASSIGARTEAFF.

V usage is TRBV2 and J usage is TRBJ1-1; no firm D call. Per germline, CDR1 SNHLY and CDR2 FYNNEI. Trimming cost V 6 bases and J 1 base, with 9 bases left between them. The CDR3 covers 13 residues. The CDR3 loop is CASRTQQNTEAFF. As DNA, the CDR3 is TGTGCCAGCAGGACGCAGCAGAACACTGAAGCTTTCTTT.

CDR3 sequence (DNA): TGTGCCAGCATGATGTCAGGAGGGGGCTACACCTTC. This gives the protein CASMMSGGGYTF. V and J are TRBV6-5 and TRBJ1-2; D is undetermined. The V gene's germline CDR1 is MNHEY and CDR2 SVGAGI. Trimming cost V 7 bases and J 8 bases, with 14 bases left between them. This CDR3 has 12 residues.

The chain employs TRBV2 and TRBJ1-1; D is ambiguous. Trimming cost V 4 bases and J 4 bases, with 10 bases left between them. The CDR3 runs to 13 residues. The germline V gene encodes CDR1 SNHLY and CDR2 FYNNEI. The CDR3 DNA sequence: TGTGCCAGCAGTGTAGGAGGGCCCACTGAAGCTTTCTTT. It yields the protein CASSVGGPTEAFF.

V is TRBV6-4 and J is TRBJ2-7; D perhaps matches TRBD1 (6 bases). V lost 9 bases, J lost 3 bases, and 18 bases lay in between. This CDR3 contains 14 residues. CDR1 is MRHNA and CDR2 is SNTAGT in the germline V gene. CDR3 protein: CASTRDMPFYEQYF. In DNA form, the CDR3 reads TGTGCCAGTACCCGGGACATGCCGTTCTACGAGCAGTACTTC.

This clone appeared once. The chain links TRBV12-3 or TRBV12-4 to TRBJ1-2; a possible D gene is TRBD1 (5 bases). V lost 3 bases and J 4 bases, leaving 9 bases between the germline ends. The CDR3 is made up of 13 amino acids. The CDR3 DNA follows: TGTGCCAGCAGTTTGGCAGGGATCTATGGCTACACCTTC. It yields the protein CASSLAGIYGYTF.

This clone appeared a single time. This sequence joins TRBV7-6 and TRBJ2-2; D is possibly TRBD2 (5 bases). Trimming left V 3 bases short and J 0 bases short, with 23 bases between. The CDR3 consists of 20 residues. CDR1 is SGHVS, CDR2 FNYEAQ, per germline. The CDR3, as DNA: TGTGCCAGCAGCTTTACCGCTAGCCCGCTAGAACCTTCGAACACCGGGGAGCTGTTTTTT. Protein sequence: CASSFTASPLEPSNTGELFF.

The V and J genes are TRBV6-2 or TRBV6-3 and TRBJ2-1; tentatively, D is TRBD2 (5 bases). V was clipped by 4 bases and J by 8 bases, with 15 bases between them. The CDR3 is 14 residues long. The germline V gene encodes CDR1 MNHEY and CDR2 SVGEGT. CDR3 DNA: TGTGCCAGCAGTTTGGGTAGTTTTAGCGATGAGCAGTTCTTC. This gives the protein CASSLGSFSDEQFF.

The chain has TRBV24-1 and TRBJ2-5; D may be TRBD1 (6 bases). This CDR3 comprises 13 residues. The V end lost 4 bases, the J end lost 1 base, and 6 bases lay between the germline ends. Germline V gene lookup returns CDR1 KGHDR and CDR2 SFDVKD. The CDR3 nucleotides are TGTGCCACCAGTGAGGGGGCCCAAGAGACCCAGTACTTC. This translates into CATSEGAQETQYF.

CDR3 protein: CASSRGAYEQYF. DNA for the CDR3: TGTGCCAGCAGTCGCGGGGCCTACGAGCAGTACTTC. The V and J genes are TRBV28 and TRBJ2-7; a weak D match, TRBD2 (6 bases). This CDR3 spans 12 amino acids. In germline, CDR1 is MDHEN, CDR2 SYDVKM. Trimming took 5 bases from V and 2 from J, leaving 7 bases between them. The full variable domain, rest sourced from reference TRBV28 and TRBJ2-7, is DVKVTQSSRYLVKRTGEKVFLECVQDMDHENMFWYRQDPGLGLRLIYFSYDVKMKEKGDIPEGYSVSREKKERFSLILESASTNQTSMYLCASSRGAYEQYFGPGTRLTVT.

The chain links TRBV6-2 or TRBV6-3 to TRBJ1-1; 8 bases fit TRBD1. The ends lost 5 bases at V and 3 bases at J; junction bases unmatched: 8. Germline CDR1 reads MNHEY; CDR2 reads SVGEGT. This CDR3 is 15 amino acids long. For the CDR3, the DNA is TGTGCCAGCAGTAAGGACAGGGTCGGGCACACTGAAGCTTTCTTT. Translated: CASSKDRVGHTEAFF.

Worth noting for this clone: The sample has other DNA sequences that encode this CDR3 too. The gene calls are TRBV12-3 or TRBV12-4 and TRBJ1-5; the D is unclear. The CDR3 has 13 residues. Trimming pared 2 bases from V and 4 bases from J, leaving 6 bases between. In DNA, the CDR3 is TGTGCCAGCAGTTTATCAGGTAATCAGCCCCAGCATTTT. Encoded protein: CASSLSGNQPQHF.

The rearrangement links TRBV2 to TRBJ2-5; the match to TRBD1 covers 7 bases. V shed 5 bases, J shed 4 bases, and the junction held 7 bases outside the gene matches. Germline loops: CDR1 SNHLY, CDR2 FYNNEI. This CDR3 region has 14 residues. Written as DNA, the CDR3 is TGTGCCAGCAGTCCGACAGGGCCAGGAGAGACCCAGTACTTC. It specifies CASSPTGPGETQYF. The full variable domain, rest sourced from reference TRBV2 and TRBJ2-5, is EPEVTQTPSHQVTQMGQEVILRCVPISNHLYFYWYRQILGQKVEFLVSFYNNEISEKSEIFDDQFSVERPDGSNFTLKIRSTKLEDSAMYFCASSPTGPGETQYFGPGTRLLVL.

V gene TRBV5-8 combines with J gene TRBJ2-3; D remains ambiguous. Trimming took off 2 bases at V and 2 bases at J, with 9 bases between the two ends. This CDR3 is built from 14 residues. Looked up from germline, CDR1 is SGHTS and CDR2 is YDEGEE. This CDR3 reads CASSFKTATDTQYF. The CDR3 nucleotides read TGTGCCAGCAGCTTTAAAACAGCCACAGATACGCAGTATTTT.

The chain uses TRBV6-5 and TRBJ2-7, with 7 bases that match TRBD1. Unmatched junction bases numbered 4, after V lost 2 bases and J lost 12 bases. Germline V lookup: CDR1 MNHEY, CDR2 SVGAGI. CDR3 length: 11 residues. CDR3 bases: TGTGCCAGCAGTTACAAGGGGGCGTCGTACTTC. Its protein product is CASSYKGASYF.

The gene calls are TRBV23-1 and TRBJ1-5, with 7 bases matching TRBD1. TRBV23-1 is marked as an open reading frame, function uncertain. V shed 4 bases, J shed 6 bases, and the junction held 12 bases outside the gene matches. This CDR3 is 16 amino acids long. Written as DNA, the CDR3 is TGCGCCAGCAGTCCCCCCAACCGGGACAGCTGTCAGCCCCAGCATTTT. This gives the protein CASSPPNRDSCQPQHF.

This chain connects TRBV10-3 to TRBJ2-3, with a tentative D call TRBD2 (5 bases). Germline lookup yields CDR1 ENHRY and CDR2 SYGVKD. CDR3 length equals 12 residues. Trimming removed 11 bases at V and 4 bases at J, with 13 bases between. The CDR3 coding sequence is TGTGCCTCGCAGGAGAGGGCAGATACGCAGTATTTT. Its protein is CASQERADTQYF.

The chain carries TRBV10-2 and TRBJ2-1; tentative D call: TRBD1 (6 bases). From germline, CDR1 is WSHSY and CDR2 SAAADI. The CDR3 loop spans 12 amino acids. With 1 base removed from V and 10 bases from J, the gap between germline ends came to 8 bases. The CDR3 coding sequence is TGCGCCAGCAGTGAGTTTACAGGGGAGCAGTTCTTC. This translates into CASSEFTGEQFF.

The CDR3 sequence is CASRLISGTGATELFF. In nucleotides, the CDR3 is TGTGCCAGCAGACTCATATCAGGGACAGGGGCGACGGAACTGTTTTTT. The chain recombines TRBV5-4 with TRBJ1-4, with 10 positions matching TRBD1. The length of the CDR3 is 16 residues. Unmatched junction bases numbered 16, after V lost 5 bases and J lost 12 bases. Per germline, CDR1 SGHNT and CDR2 YYREEE (reference sequence).

The CDR3 DNA follows: TGTGCCAGCAGTCAAGGGGGCGCGAACACCGGGGAGCTGTTTTTT. It specifies CASSQGGANTGELFF. This sequence joins TRBV28 and TRBJ2-2; 7 bases are a match to TRBD1. The ends lost 5 bases at V and 0 bases at J; junction bases unmatched: 3. The length of the CDR3 is 15 residues. Germline V gene sequence: CDR1 MDHEN, CDR2 SYDVKM.

V usage is TRBV5-6 and J usage is TRBJ1-6; tentatively, D is TRBD1 (5 bases). This CDR3 region has 15 residues. CDR1 and CDR2 (germline): SGHDT, YYEEEE. Between the trimmed V and J ends, which lost 4 bases and 5 bases, there was a span of 13 bases. The CDR3 bases are TGTGCCAGCAGCCCCATTGGACAAAATAATTCACCCCTCCACTTT. Protein sequence: CASSPIGQNNSPLHF.

J is TRBJ2-5 and V is TRBV7-8; 10 bases fit TRBD1. Trimming at V came to 2 bases and at J to 4 bases, leaving 7 bases not matched to a gene. Germline assignment: CDR1 SGHVS and CDR2 FQNEAQ. The CDR3 loop spans 16 amino acids. CDR3 sequence (DNA): TGTGCCAGCAGCTTATGGGCGGGACAGGGGCGAGAGACCCAGTACTTC. This codes for CASSLWAGQGRETQYF. Variable domain in full (rest from reference TRBV7-8 and TRBJ2-5): GAGVSQSPRYKVAKRGQDVALRCDPISGHVSLFWYQQALGQGPEFLTYFQNEAQLDKSGLPSDRFFAERPEGSVSTLKIQRTQQEDSAVYLCASSLWAGQGRETQYFGPGTRLLVL.

The chain recombines TRBV5-1 with TRBJ2-1; no firm D call. CDR3 length: 13 residues. CDR1 is SGHRS, CDR2 YFSETQ, per germline. V gave up 1 base and J gave up 6 bases, with 8 bases separating them. The DNA for the CDR3 is TGCGCCAGCAGCTTGACGGTCCTCAATGAGCAGTTCTTC. This codes for CASSLTVLNEQFF.

J is TRBJ2-3 and V is TRBV6-5, with D maybe TRBD1 (5 bases). V was pared by 0 bases and J by 4 bases, with 14 bases between. The germline V gene encodes CDR1 MNHEY and CDR2 SVGAGI. The CDR3 is 16 residues long. In DNA, the CDR3 is TGTGCCAGCAGTTACTCGGGGCCCCAGATCGCAGATACGCAGTATTTT. Amino acids: CASSYSGPQIADTQYF.

V is TRBV27 and J is TRBJ2-3; TRBD2 aligns across 7 bases. The J segment lost 1 base and the V segment lost 11 bases, leaving 21 bases of the junction unmatched. Germline V gives CDR1 MNHEY, CDR2 SMNVEV (reference sequence). This CDR3 comprises 18 residues. The CDR3 sequence is CAGPPGNVSGTRTDTQYF. The CDR3 bases are TGTGCCGGCCCACCGGGAAACGTCAGCGGGACCCGCACAGATACGCAGTATTTT.

The rearrangement joins TRBV29-1 to TRBJ2-1, with 12 bases that match TRBD1. The CDR3 loop spans 15 amino acids. After removal of 4 bases from V and 8 bases from J, the junction contained 9 bases not matched to a gene. Germline CDR1 is SQVTM and CDR2 is ANQGSEA. The CDR3 is CSVGPGTGGRDEQFF. For the CDR3, the DNA is TGCAGCGTTGGACCCGGGACAGGGGGCAGGGATGAGCAGTTCTTC.